These 9 T cell receptor beta chains came from one sample sequenced in a study of blood T cell repertoires in COVID-19. TCRdb's table, derived via immunoSEQ multiplex PCR, lists solely in-frame clones and lacks some. The data show about 97,000 clones, around nine tenths seen once. The sample was peripheral blood. The source is a human donor in a cohort sampled during active COVID-19.

This chain joins TRBV7-9 and TRBJ1-5; 7 bases align to TRBD1. The V segment lost 6 bases and the J segment 6 bases; nucleotides outside the gene matches: 5. CDR3 length equals 13 residues. The germline gives CDR1 SEHNR, CDR2 FQNEAQ (reference sequence). For the CDR3, the DNA is TGTGCCAGCAGGGGGACAGTGGGTCAGCCCCAGCATTTT. Its protein is CASRGTVGQPQHF.

The V call is TRBV20-1, the J call TRBJ1-2; the match to TRBD1 covers 8 bases. Germline V gives CDR1 DFQATT, CDR2 SNEGSKA (reference sequence). The CDR3 extends over 11 amino acids. Here the CDR3 DNA reads TGCATTTGGACAGGGAACTATGGCTACACCTTC. It is translated as CIWTGNYGYTF.

This chain uses TRBV30 with TRBJ2-3, with TRBD1 as a possible D gene (6 bases). The germline V gene encodes CDR1 GTSNPN and CDR2 SVGIG (reference sequence). This CDR3 is built from 15 residues. V lost 4 bases, J lost 5 bases, and 19 bases lay in between. CDR3 amino acids: CAWMGRGTPLDTQYF. For the CDR3, the DNA is TGTGCCTGGATGGGTAGAGGGACACCCCTAGATACGCAGTATTTT.

There are a few counts of this clone. The chain employs TRBV10-1 and TRBJ2-1; TRBD2 is a possible D gene (6 bases). Trimming removed 7 bases at V and 9 bases at J, with 22 bases between. Per germline, CDR1 WNHNN and CDR2 SYGVQD (reference sequence). The CDR3 has 15 amino acids. The CDR3 sequence: CASNHGPCPGGEQFF. For the CDR3, the DNA is TGCGCCAGCAACCATGGGCCTTGCCCCGGGGGTGAGCAGTTCTTC.

The chain employs TRBV13 and TRBJ1-4; 10 bases line up with TRBD1. This CDR3 is built from 18 residues. CDR1 is PRHDT and CDR2 is FYEKMQ in the germline V gene (reference sequence). Unmatched junction bases numbered 7, after V lost 3 bases and J lost 0 bases. CDR3: CASSFGQGEWATNEKLFF. The CDR3 DNA reads TGTGCCAGCAGCTTCGGACAGGGGGAATGGGCAACTAATGAAAAACTGTTTTTT.

The V call is TRBV9, the J call TRBJ1-1; no reliable D call. The germline gives CDR1 SGDLS, CDR2 YYNGEE. The V end lost 2 bases, the J end lost 0 bases, and 11 bases lay between the germline ends. The CDR3 contains 15 residues. The CDR3 loop reads CASSVGTELNTEAFF. CDR3 coding DNA: TGTGCCAGCAGCGTGGGTACAGAACTGAACACTGAAGCTTTCTTT.

The rearrangement links TRBV6-2 or TRBV6-3 to TRBJ2-1, with 7 nucleotides matching TRBD1. The CDR3 sequence is 20 residues long. CDR1 and CDR2 (germline): MNHEY, SVGEGT. V gave up 0 bases and J gave up 4 bases; unmatched junction bases: 18. CDR3 coding DNA: TGTGCCAGCAGTTACTCGGGGTTACTCAGACAGGGACCTTCTTACAATGAGCAGTTCTTC. Its translation: CASSYSGLLRQGPSYNEQFF.

This clone has a handful of counts. The rearrangement uses TRBV5-6 and TRBJ1-2; D might be TRBD1 (6 bases). Germline V CDR1 and CDR2: SGHDT, YYEEEE. There are 15 residues in the CDR3. V dropped 5 bases and J dropped 0 bases, with 14 bases sitting between them. For the CDR3, the DNA is TGTGCCAGCAGGGATGGGGGCCGATCTAACTATGGCTACACCTTC. Its translation: CASRDGGRSNYGYTF. Combining the CDR3 with reference TRBV5-6 and TRBJ1-2 gives the whole variable domain DAGVTQSPTHLIKTRGQQVTLRCSPKSGHDTVSWYQQALGQGPQFIFQYYEEEERQRGNFPDRFSGHQFPNYSSELNVNALLLGDSALYLCASRDGGRSNYGYTFGSGTRLTVV.

This clone turned up a few times. The chain links TRBV25-1 to TRBJ2-1; TRBD2 aligns across 10 bases. The CDR3 is made up of 16 amino acids. Looked up from germline, CDR1 is MGHDK and CDR2 is SYGVNS. With V trimmed by 3 bases and J by 2 bases, 4 bases remained unmatched. The CDR3 DNA is TGTGCCAGCAGTGATACAAGCGGGAGGGCCTACAATGAGCAGTTCTTC. Translating gives CASSDTSGRAYNEQFF.